This TCR beta chain was captured by sequencing in a study of blood T cell repertoires in COVID-19. This CDR3 spans 17 amino acids. J gave up 3 bases and V 3 bases, and 7 bases lay outside the gene matches. Germline V gene lookup returns CDR1 LGHNA and CDR2 YSLEER. This clone was observed a handful of times. Clones were read by immunoSEQ multiplex PCR, and TCRdb kept only the in-frame ones, dropping some. The sample has about 18,000 clones, 70% to 85% seen once; the top ten hold roughly 15%. The V gene is TRBV4-3, the J gene TRBJ2-2; 10 bases match TRBD2. Sequenced input: peripheral blood. The clonotype was recovered from a man aged 65 to 85 with COVID-19, enrolled during active disease. The CDR3 region is CASSHPSGGAHTGELFF. The CDR3 nucleotides read TGCGCCAGCAGCCACCCCAGCGGGGGGGCCCACACCGGGGAGCTGTTTTTT.